This passage covers 16 T cell receptor beta chains from one sample sequenced in a study of blood T cells in healthy people across ages. A second about 6 to 12 cycle PCR used barcoded and J-beta primers. In TCRdb, the 5' RACE reads were re-called with MiXCR into one record per CDR3 protein. In the table there are fewer than 1 million distinct CDR3 sequences, approximately 48% of which are singletons. The sequencing sample was made of blood. These receptors were taken from a man aged 55 to 69 in good health.

The V gene is TRBV10-2, the J gene TRBJ2-5; possibly TRBD2 for D (6 bases). V lost 5 bases to trimming and J lost 1 base, with 14 bases between them. The length of the CDR3 is 15 residues. CDR1 is WSHSY and CDR2 is SAAADI in the germline V gene. CDR3 loop: CASSRGTTGQETQYF. The CDR3 nucleotides are TGCGCCAGCAGTCGGGGGACCACGGGCCAAGAGACCCAGTACTTC.

The sample holds one count of this clonotype. The chain carries TRBV5-7 and TRBJ2-4, with D perhaps given as TRBD1 or TRBD2 (5 bases each). TRBV5-7 is reported as an ORF; its role is uncertain. V was shortened by 4 bases and J by 2 bases, with 19 bases between the two germline ends. The CDR3 has 17 residues. The CDR3 region has the DNA TGTGCCAGCAGCCTTGGGACCCCCCCATGGACCAAAAACATTCAGTACTTC. It specifies CASSLGTPPWTKNIQYF.

The chain links TRBV2 to TRBJ2-3; 9 nucleotides agree with TRBD2. The CDR3 is 15 residues long. The germline V gene has CDR1 SNHLY and CDR2 FYNNEI. J gave up 3 bases and V 6 bases, and 7 bases lay outside the gene matches. The CDR3 here is CASRGTSSITDTQYF. Here the CDR3 DNA reads TGTGCCAGCAGGGGGACTAGCTCTATTACAGATACGCAGTATTTT.

The chain links TRBV12-3 or TRBV12-4 to TRBJ1-5; D not resolved. The CDR3 totals 14 residues. With 5 bases removed from V and 4 bases from J, the gap between germline ends came to 12 bases. CDR3 residues: CASSVGGENQPQHF. The DNA of the CDR3 is TGTGCCAGCAGTGTGGGCGGGGAGAATCAGCCCCAGCATTTT.

Details on this clonotype: An end of the junction differs from the germline gene, which may be a read error. The V call is TRBV2, the J call TRBJ2-3, with D perhaps being TRBD1 or TRBD2 (5 bases each). The germline V gene has CDR1 SNHLY and CDR2 FYNNEI. The CDR3 length is 16 residues. The CDR3 reads CASSLGPFGATGTQYF. The CDR3 DNA reads as TGTGCCAGCAGCCTAGGCCCGTTCGGGGCCACAGGTACGCAGTATTTT.

This chain joins TRBV12-3 or TRBV12-4 and TRBJ2-5; the D gene is possibly TRBD1 (6 bases). This CDR3 has 13 residues. Trimming cost V 5 bases and J 5 bases, with 12 bases left between them. The CDR3 sequence: CASSGAQGETQYF. In DNA form, the CDR3 reads TGTGCCAGCAGTGGGGCCCAGGGGGAGACCCAGTACTTC.

This clonotype is medium-sized in the sample. The rearrangement joins TRBV5-1 to TRBJ2-7; D not certain. This CDR3 has 14 residues. V was cut by 0 bases and J by 7 bases, with 14 bases left in between. Germline V lookup: CDR1 SGHRS, CDR2 YFSETQ. DNA for the CDR3: TGCGCCAGCAGCTTGGGGGATCCCCAAGGAGAGCAGTACTTC. This gives the protein CASSLGDPQGEQYF. Using reference TRBV5-1 and TRBJ2-7 for the parts outside the CDR3, the full variable domain is KAGVTQTPRYLIKTRGQQVTLSCSPISGHRSVSWYQQTPGQGLQFLFEYFSETQRNKGNFPGRFSGRQFSNSRSEMNVSTLELGDSALYLCASSLGDPQGEQYFGPGTRLTVT.

The chain carries TRBV6-5 and TRBJ1-1; no definite D call. The germline V and J ends were trimmed by 0 bases and 1 base, with 6 bases remaining between them. CDR1 MNHEY and CDR2 SVGAGI come from the germline V gene. There are 14 residues in the CDR3. This CDR3 reads CASSYSPGNTEAFF. In DNA, the CDR3 is TGTGCCAGCAGTTACTCCCCAGGGAACACTGAAGCTTTCTTT.

The V and J genes are TRBV20-1 and TRBJ2-1; 10 bases align to TRBD2. CDR3 length: 14 residues. Trimming cost V 5 bases and J 6 bases; bases outside gene matches: 7. CDR1 and CDR2 (germline): DFQATT, SNEGSKA (reference sequence). The CDR3 DNA follows: TGCAGTGCTCGAGCGGGGGGGCCTGGCAATGAGCAGTTCTTC. Translating gives CSARAGGPGNEQFF.

This clonotype has ten or more counts. The rearrangement joins TRBV7-2 to TRBJ2-5; maybe TRBD1 (5 bases). Germline CDR1 SGHTA, CDR2 FQGNSA. Trimming shortened V by 5 bases and J by 3 bases, and 10 bases separated the two germline ends. There are 13 residues in the CDR3. CDR3 amino acids: CASSLGHKETQYF. DNA of the CDR3: TGTGCCAGCAGCCTCGGACATAAAGAGACCCAGTACTTC.

This clonotype was picked up a small number of times. The rearrangement joins TRBV6-2 or TRBV6-3 to TRBJ2-5; D may be TRBD2 (6 bases). CDR1 is MNHEY and CDR2 is SVGEGT in the germline V gene. This CDR3 region has 14 residues. Trimming stripped 5 bases from V and 2 bases from J, with 12 bases between. The CDR3 region has the DNA TGTGCCAGCAGTAGGACTGCGGGGCAAGAGACCCAGTACTTC. As protein: CASSRTAGQETQYF.

Of note for this clonotype: This may be a read error: a much more frequent sequence differs by one nucleotide. The rearrangement links TRBV14 to TRBJ2-1; D uncertain. Gene TRBJ2-7 matches the end of the DNA better, so the J call may be wrong. The CDR3 consists of 13 residues. Germline assignment: CDR1 SGHDN and CDR2 FVKESK. In DNA, the CDR3 is TGTGCCAGCAGCCAAGCTAAGGCAAGTGAGCAGTACTTC. Amino acid sequence: CASSQAKASEQYF.

The rearrangement uses TRBV4-1 and TRBJ2-1; 9 bases align to TRBD2. CDR1 is MGHRA and CDR2 is YSYEKL in the germline V gene. Trimming removed 0 bases from V and 6 bases from J; junction bases left unmatched: 12. The CDR3 extends over 18 amino acids. The chain's CDR3 is CASSQDLSGGGRVNEQFF. CDR3 coding DNA: TGCGCCAGCAGCCAAGACCTTAGCGGGGGTGGTCGTGTCAATGAGCAGTTCTTC.

In DNA form, the CDR3 reads TGTGCCAGCAGCGTAATAGCGGGGGATTCGTATTTT. Encoded protein: CASSVIAGDSYF. The gene calls are TRBV5-6 and TRBJ2-3, with 9 nucleotides matching TRBD2. Germline lookup yields CDR1 SGHDT and CDR2 YYEEEE. The J segment lost 14 bases and the V segment lost 4 bases, leaving 8 bases of the junction unmatched. The CDR3 is 12 amino acids.

The CDR3 DNA follows: TGTGCCAGCAGCTTGGGAGCTCCGGGCCTCTACACCTTC. Protein: CASSLGAPGLYTF. V usage is TRBV5-6 and J usage is TRBJ1-2; D gene uncertain. Germline V CDR1 and CDR2: SGHDT, YYEEEE. The CDR3 length is 13 residues. V lost 0 bases and J 10 bases, leaving 13 bases between the germline ends.

V usage is TRBV19 and J usage is TRBJ1-5; unclear D gene. The CDR3 has 15 residues. Germline CDR1 and CDR2: LNHDA and SQIVND (reference sequence). With 7 bases removed from V and 1 base from J, the gap between germline ends came to 14 bases. The CDR3 DNA reads TGTGCCAGTACCAGGAACCTCCTAAGCAATCAGCCCCAGCATTTT. Protein: CASTRNLLSNQPQHF. Based on the CDR3 plus reference TRBV19 and TRBJ1-5, the full variable domain is DGGITQSPKYLFRKEGQNVTLSCEQNLNHDAMYWYRQDPGQGLRLIYYSQIVNDFQKGDIAEGYSVSREKKESFPLTVTSAQKNPTAFYLCASTRNLLSNQPQHFGDGTRLSIL.